A single sample gave rise to the 3 T cell receptor beta chains below, sequenced in a study of siplizumab effects on memory and regulatory T cells. The protocol was immunoSEQ multiplex PCR, while the TCRdb copy is restricted to in-frame clones and leaves out a portion. The repertoire consists of more than 95,000 clones, with approximately 94% occurring once and the leading ten covering roughly 1.8%. The sequenced material came from non-Treg CD4+ T cells sorted from blood. The receptors shown here come from a human donor in good health.

The V and J genes are TRBV5-1 and TRBJ1-2; no clear D gene. The germline V gene encodes CDR1 SGHRS and CDR2 YFSETQ. V dropped 7 bases and J dropped 1 base, with 8 bases sitting between them. CDR3 length: 12 amino acids. CDR3 nucleotide sequence: TGCGCCAGCCGGGAAATTAACTATGGCTACACCTTC. It yields the protein CASREINYGYTF.

J is TRBJ2-5 and V is TRBV10-2; D ambiguous. Germline-derived CDR1 and CDR2 are WSHSY and SAAADI. V dropped 3 bases and J dropped 5 bases, with 7 bases sitting between them. The CDR3 runs 12 residues. In nucleotides, the CDR3 is TGCGCCAGCAGTGATCACGCCGAGACCCAGTACTTC. Translated: CASSDHAETQYF.

V gene TRBV14 combines with J gene TRBJ2-1; no clear D gene. The CDR3 has 13 residues. Germline assignment: CDR1 SGHDN and CDR2 FVKESK. The germline V and J ends were trimmed by 0 bases and 9 bases, with 9 bases remaining between them. CDR3: CASSQDLAAEQFF. CDR3 DNA sequence: TGTGCCAGCAGCCAAGACCTGGCCGCTGAGCAGTTCTTC.